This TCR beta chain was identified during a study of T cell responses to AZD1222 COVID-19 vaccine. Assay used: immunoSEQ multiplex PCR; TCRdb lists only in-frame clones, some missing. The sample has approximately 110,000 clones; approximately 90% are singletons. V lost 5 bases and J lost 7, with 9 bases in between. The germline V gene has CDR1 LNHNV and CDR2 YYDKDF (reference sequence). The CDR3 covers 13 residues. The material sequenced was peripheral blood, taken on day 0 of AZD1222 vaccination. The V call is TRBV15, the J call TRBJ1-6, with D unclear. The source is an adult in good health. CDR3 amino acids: CATSGLMNSPLHF. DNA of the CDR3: TGTGCCACCAGCGGACTGATGAATTCACCCCTCCACTTT.